This note documents a single TCR beta chain sequence. The data belong to a study of cytomegalovirus exposure and HLA in healthy donors. PCR employed 60 Vbeta and 13 Jbeta primers. Repertoires were generated with immunoSEQ multiplex PCR, while TCRdb's copy carries only in-frame clones and drops some. This sample has more than 150,000 clones, with 75% to 85% found just once. V shed 0 bases, J shed 5 bases, and the junction held 7 bases outside the gene matches. CDR1 is MGHRA and CDR2 is YSYEKL in the germline V gene. The CDR3 length is 15 residues. This sequence joins TRBV4-1 and TRBJ2-7; the match to TRBD1 covers 7 bases. This clonotype was obtained from a man younger than 35 in good health and CMV-seronegative. Sequencing was performed on PBMCs. The CDR3 nucleotides are TGCGCCAGCAGCCAAGAACAGACAGGGAACAACGAGCAGTACTTC. It specifies CASSQEQTGNNEQYF.